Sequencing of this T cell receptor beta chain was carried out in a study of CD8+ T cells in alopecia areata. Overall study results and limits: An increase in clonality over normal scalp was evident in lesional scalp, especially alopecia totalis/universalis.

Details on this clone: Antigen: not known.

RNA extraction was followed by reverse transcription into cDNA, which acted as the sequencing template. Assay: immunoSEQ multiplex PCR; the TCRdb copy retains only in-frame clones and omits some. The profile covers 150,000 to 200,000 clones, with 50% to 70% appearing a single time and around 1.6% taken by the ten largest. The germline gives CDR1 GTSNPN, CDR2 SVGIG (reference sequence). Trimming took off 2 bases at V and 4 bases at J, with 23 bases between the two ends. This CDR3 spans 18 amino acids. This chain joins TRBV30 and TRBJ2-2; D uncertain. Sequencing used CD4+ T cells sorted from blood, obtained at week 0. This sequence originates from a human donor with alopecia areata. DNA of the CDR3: TGTGCCTGGAGTTCGTATATCGGACCGACCCAATTCACCGGGGAGCTGTTTTTT. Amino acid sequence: CAWSSYIGPTQFTGELFF.